A single T cell receptor (beta chain) is shown here with its context. This entry comes from a study of blood T cells in healthy people across ages. Using a J-beta primer mix together with a sample-barcoded 5' primer, a second PCR was run for about 6 to 12 cycles. Via MiXCR, TCRdb re-called the 5' RACE reads, giving one row per CDR3 protein. Counted here are a few hundred thousand distinct CDR3 sequences, about 55% occurring once; the ten biggest clones make up 51%. The sequencing input was blood. This sequence originates from a man aged 55 to 70 in good health.

The CDR3 DNA follows: TGTGCCGGGGGACCAAACTACGAGCAGTACTTC. Encoded protein: CAGGPNYEQYF. The J gene is TRBJ2-5, the V gene TRBV30; perhaps D is TRBD1 or TRBD2 (5 bases each). The J call may not be correct, given that the DNA end is closer to TRBJ2-7. The CDR3 spans 11 residues. The germline CDR1 and CDR2 sequences are GTSNPN and SVGIG (reference sequence).